These 32 T cell receptor beta chains were sequenced from one sample in a study of blood T cell repertoires in COVID-19. TCRdb's copy holds only in-frame clones and misses some; the assay was immunoSEQ multiplex PCR. The repertoire has about 150,000 clones, more than 80% of them found once; the top ten carry approximately 3%. The sequencing input was peripheral blood. These TCRs come from a man aged 60-69 years with acute or convalescent COVID-19.

The chain has TRBV18 and TRBJ2-2, with 8 positions matching TRBD1. Germline lookup yields CDR1 KGHSH and CDR2 LQKENI. The junction had 6 bases not matched to a gene; V was cut back by 6 bases and J by 0 bases. The CDR3 has 16 residues. This chain's CDR3 is CASSPPDRANTGELFF. The CDR3 nucleotides are TGTGCCAGCTCCCCCCCGGACAGGGCGAACACCGGGGAGCTGTTTTTT.

The chain combines TRBV18 with TRBJ1-4, with a weak D call TRBD1 (5 bases). Germline V gives CDR1 KGHSH, CDR2 LQKENI. The CDR3 covers 14 residues. The germline V and J ends were trimmed by 1 base and 7 bases, with 10 bases remaining between them. The CDR3 reads CASSPQGGAEKLFF. DNA of the CDR3: TGTGCCAGCTCACCACAGGGTGGGGCTGAAAAACTGTTTTTT.

The chain joins TRBV3-1 (or the pseudogene TRBV3-2) to TRBJ2-1, with 9 bases aligning to TRBD2. Per the germline V gene, CDR1 is LGHDT and CDR2 is YNNKEL (reference sequence). V shed 4 bases and J 6 bases; nucleotides not matched to a gene: 4. The CDR3 covers 14 residues. DNA of the CDR3: TGTGCCAGCAGCCCACCGACTAGCGGCAATGAGCAGTTCTTC. Its translation: CASSPPTSGNEQFF.

The gene calls are TRBV19 and TRBJ1-5; D is perhaps TRBD1 (6 bases). Per germline, CDR1 LNHDA and CDR2 SQIVND (reference sequence). CDR3 length: 14 residues. V was trimmed by 10 bases and J by 5 bases, leaving 18 bases between them. The CDR3 DNA is TGTGCCACTACTTTACAGGGCCTATATCAGCCCCAGCATTTT. This codes for CATTLQGLYQPQHF.

The chain is built from TRBV10-1 and TRBJ2-3; possible D gene TRBD2, 7 bases. Trimming left V 4 bases short and J 1 base short, with 24 bases between. Germline V gene lookup returns CDR1 WNHNN and CDR2 SYGVQD (reference sequence). The CDR3 is 19 amino acids. This chain's CDR3 is CASSGPSGKGGVGTDTQYF. In DNA form, the CDR3 reads TGCGCCAGCAGTGGGCCGAGTGGTAAAGGGGGGGTTGGCACAGATACGCAGTATTTT.

This chain connects TRBV11-2 to TRBJ1-6; D might be TRBD1 (5 bases). V was shortened by 1 base and J by 0 bases, with 13 bases between the two germline ends. This CDR3 has 18 amino acids. The germline V gene has CDR1 SGHAT and CDR2 FQNNGV. CDR3: CASSLGGAGPSYNSPLHF. CDR3 nucleotides: TGTGCCAGCAGCTTAGGGGGTGCGGGGCCCTCCTATAATTCACCCCTCCACTTT.

This clone was found many times. The V call is TRBV27, the J call TRBJ1-4; the match to TRBD1 covers 9 bases. Per germline, CDR1 MNHEY and CDR2 SMNVEV (reference sequence). The CDR3 has 14 amino acids. Trimming at V came to 6 bases and at J to 8 bases, leaving 7 bases not matched to a gene. CDR3 coding DNA: TGTGCCAGCAGAACAACAGGGGGCCAGGAAAAACTGTTTTTT. It yields the protein CASRTTGGQEKLFF.

This chain connects TRBV24-1 to TRBJ2-7; 7 bases are shared with TRBD2. The germline CDR1 and CDR2 sequences are KGHDR and SFDVKD. This CDR3 region has 12 residues. CDR3 amino acids: CPPGGTAYEQYF. The CDR3 DNA reads as TGTCCTCCGGGGGGTACGGCCTACGAGCAGTACTTC.

This chain connects TRBV6-5 to TRBJ2-3; TRBD2 matches 13 bases. Looked up from germline, CDR1 is MNHEY and CDR2 is SVGAGI. The V segment lost 8 bases and the J segment 2 bases; nucleotides outside the gene matches: 1. The CDR3 spans 14 residues. CDR3 protein: CASGLAGVTDTQYF. For the CDR3, the DNA is TGTGCCAGCGGACTAGCGGGGGTCACAGATACGCAGTATTTT.

The V and J genes are TRBV29-1 and TRBJ1-1; the D is unclear. There are 12 residues in the CDR3. Trimming cost V 7 bases and J 0 bases, with 9 bases left between them. Germline CDR1 SQVTM, CDR2 ANQGSEA. The CDR3 spells CSASPLNTEAFF. For the CDR3, the DNA is TGCAGCGCTAGCCCTCTGAACACTGAAGCTTTCTTT.

The table lists this clone with a count of one. The chain combines TRBV5-1 with TRBJ2-6, with D maybe TRBD1 (6 bases). V shed 4 bases and J shed 0 bases, with 17 bases lying between them. Germline V lookup: CDR1 SGHRS, CDR2 YFSETQ. This CDR3 has 18 residues. The DNA of the CDR3 is TGCGCCAGCAGCAGGGGGACGGACGCCCTCTCTGGGGCCAACGTCCTGACTTTC. Encoded protein: CASSRGTDALSGANVLTF.

The chain couples TRBV6-5 to TRBJ2-3; no clear D gene. With 6 bases removed from V and 0 bases from J, the gap between germline ends came to 7 bases. CDR1 and CDR2 from the germline V gene are MNHEY and SVGAGI. CDR3 length: 13 amino acids. The CDR3 coding sequence is TGTGCCAGCAGAGCGACGAGCACAGATACGCAGTATTTT. Amino acids: CASRATSTDTQYF.

The chain has TRBV29-1 and TRBJ1-1; TRBD1 aligns across 7 bases. The CDR3 runs 13 residues. Germline V lookup: CDR1 SQVTM, CDR2 ANQGSEA. Trimming cost V 4 bases and J 2 bases; bases outside gene matches: 4. The CDR3, as DNA: TGCAGCGTTGGTAGGGACAGAAACACTGAAGCTTTCTTT. Protein product: CSVGRDRNTEAFF.

V and J are TRBV14 and TRBJ2-2, with D possibly matching TRBD2 (6 bases). The CDR3 consists of 16 residues. Per the germline V gene, CDR1 is SGHDN and CDR2 is FVKESK. V lost 4 bases to trimming and J lost 6 bases, with 18 bases between them. The CDR3 is CASSPPGGRVAGELFF. As DNA, the CDR3 is TGTGCCAGCAGCCCTCCCGGGGGAAGAGTGGCCGGGGAGCTGTTTTTT.

Comments on this clone: In the same sample, other DNA sequences code for this CDR3. V and J are TRBV3-1 (or the pseudogene TRBV3-2) and TRBJ1-1, with D possibly being TRBD1 (6 bases). Germline CDR1 LGHDT, CDR2 YNNKEL (reference sequence). This CDR3 spans 14 amino acids. V lost 3 bases and J 3 bases, leaving 11 bases between the germline ends. CDR3 bases: TGTGCCAGCAGCCAGGCCCCAGGGGACACTGAAGCTTTCTTT. Amino acid sequence: CASSQAPGDTEAFF.

The chain employs TRBV2 and TRBJ1-1; D unresolved. V was cut by 6 bases and J by 0 bases, with 8 bases left in between. Looked up from germline, CDR1 is SNHLY and CDR2 is FYNNEI. The CDR3 consists of 13 residues. The CDR3 coding sequence is TGTGCCAGCAGGGCCCGTATGAACACTGAAGCTTTCTTT. It yields the protein CASRARMNTEAFF.

The genes are TRBV13 and TRBJ2-1, with D tentatively TRBD2 (5 bases). The germline V gene encodes CDR1 PRHDT and CDR2 FYEKMQ (reference sequence). The CDR3 spans 15 residues. Trimming took off 5 bases at V and 4 bases at J, with 15 bases between the two ends. The CDR3 is CASSRTRDTYNEQFF. The CDR3 DNA reads as TGTGCCAGCAGCCGAACTCGGGATACATACAATGAGCAGTTCTTC.

The chain recombines TRBV7-8 with TRBJ1-1; possible D gene TRBD1, 5 bases. V lost 1 base to trimming and J lost 10 bases, with 7 bases between them. The CDR3 length is 11 residues. The germline CDR1 and CDR2 sequences are SGHVS and FQNEAQ. Here the CDR3 reads CASSLGQGAFF. The CDR3 region has the DNA TGTGCCAGCAGCTTAGGGCAGGGAGCTTTCTTT.

J is TRBJ1-1 and V is TRBV3-1 (or the pseudogene TRBV3-2); tentative D call: TRBD1 (6 bases). Trimming removed 5 bases from V and 5 bases from J, with 15 bases in between. The length of the CDR3 is 14 residues. CDR1 is LGHDT, CDR2 YNNKEL, per germline (reference sequence). The CDR3 sequence: CASSSRGCGTEAFF. The CDR3, as DNA: TGTGCCAGCAGCTCTAGGGGGTGCGGGACTGAAGCTTTCTTT.

CDR3 in DNA: TGTGCCAGCAGCTTGGGCGGCAGGGGAGGCAATCAGCCCCAGCATTTT. Translation gives CASSLGGRGGNQPQHF. The chain joins TRBV5-8 to TRBJ1-5, with a possible D match to TRBD1 (6 bases). Germline V gives CDR1 SGHTS, CDR2 YDEGEE. V dropped 0 bases and J dropped 2 bases, with 12 bases sitting between them. The CDR3 spans 16 residues.

V gene TRBV2 combines with J gene TRBJ1-6; 8 bases fit TRBD1. The V and J ends lost 6 bases and 7 bases, in that order; junction bases with no gene match: 8. Per germline, CDR1 SNHLY and CDR2 FYNNEI. The CDR3 length is 15 residues. CDR3 sequence reads: CASRVGQGPNSPLHF. The CDR3, as DNA: TGTGCCAGCAGAGTCGGACAGGGACCCAATTCACCCCTCCACTTT. The whole variable domain, remainder taken from reference TRBV2 and TRBJ1-6, is EPEVTQTPSHQVTQMGQEVILRCVPISNHLYFYWYRQILGQKVEFLVSFYNNEISEKSEIFDDQFSVERPDGSNFTLKIRSTKLEDSAMYFCASRVGQGPNSPLHFGNGTRLTVT.

The chain combines TRBV5-1 with TRBJ2-7; D is undetermined. With 0 bases removed from V and 1 base from J, the gap between germline ends came to 5 bases. This CDR3 contains 13 residues. Germline V gene lookup returns CDR1 SGHRS and CDR2 YFSETQ. The CDR3 bases are TGCGCCAGCAGCTTGGAACGGTCCTACGAGCAGTACTTC. This sequence encodes CASSLERSYEQYF. The full variable domain, completed using reference TRBV5-1 and TRBJ2-7, is KAGVTQTPRYLIKTRGQQVTLSCSPISGHRSVSWYQQTPGQGLQFLFEYFSETQRNKGNFPGRFSGRQFSNSRSEMNVSTLELGDSALYLCASSLERSYEQYFGPGTRLTVT.

The CDR3 spells CATSEWDRSGSNQPQHF. In DNA form, the CDR3 reads TGTGCCACCAGTGAGTGGGACCGTAGCGGAAGCAATCAGCCCCAGCATTTT. The chain combines TRBV24-1 with TRBJ1-5; weak D call: TRBD1 (5 bases). Germline V CDR1 and CDR2: KGHDR, SFDVKD. This CDR3 has 17 residues. V was shortened by 4 bases and J by 1 base, with 16 bases between the two germline ends.

The chain links TRBV4-2 to TRBJ2-7; D call uncertain. Germline CDR1 is LGHNA and CDR2 is YNFKEQ. Trimming took off 0 bases at V and 3 bases at J, with 9 bases between the two ends. This CDR3 contains 14 residues. CDR3 protein: CASSQDRHLYEQYF. The CDR3 DNA reads as TGTGCCAGCAGCCAAGATCGACATCTCTACGAGCAGTACTTC.

V usage is TRBV6-2 or TRBV6-3 and J usage is TRBJ2-2, with a tentative D call TRBD1 (5 bases). The CDR3 loop spans 16 amino acids. Trimming cost V 5 bases and J 0 bases, with 13 bases left between them. Per the germline V gene, CDR1 is MNHEY and CDR2 is SVGEGT. CDR3 sequence reads: CASSRTSAANTGELFF. CDR3 bases: TGTGCCAGCAGTCGGACAAGTGCCGCGAACACCGGGGAGCTGTTTTTT.

V gene TRBV6-6 combines with J gene TRBJ2-7; TRBD2 agrees at 10 bases. The CDR3 spans 15 residues. Per germline, CDR1 MNHNY and CDR2 SVGAGI (reference sequence). J lost 4 bases, V lost 7 bases, and 10 bases had no gene match. CDR3 bases: TGTGCCAGCATGAGTAGCGGGGGGACGTCGTACGAGCAGTACTTC. Its translation is CASMSSGGTSYEQYF.

The chain is built from TRBV4-2 and TRBJ2-7, with 14 bases aligning to TRBD2. The CDR3 is made up of 19 amino acids. The ends lost 2 bases at V and 2 bases at J; junction bases unmatched: 11. Germline V gene sequence: CDR1 LGHNA, CDR2 YNFKEQ. The chain's CDR3 is CASSQIPGTSGGITYEQYF. CDR3 nucleotides: TGTGCCAGCAGCCAAATACCCGGGACTAGCGGGGGAATTACCTACGAGCAGTACTTC.

The V and J genes are TRBV2 and TRBJ1-2, with 7 bases aligning to TRBD1. Germline CDR1 and CDR2: SNHLY and FYNNEI. J gave up 8 bases and V 0 bases, and 6 bases lay outside the gene matches. The CDR3 covers 14 residues. CDR3 sequence reads: CASSEAQGGWGYTF. The DNA for the CDR3 is TGTGCCAGCAGTGAAGCGCAGGGGGGTTGGGGCTACACCTTC.

The J gene is TRBJ1-2, the V gene TRBV6-1; TRBD1 agrees at 9 bases. The ends lost 3 bases at V and 3 bases at J; junction bases unmatched: 2. The CDR3 loop spans 14 amino acids. Germline V gives CDR1 MNHNS, CDR2 SASEGT. The CDR3 region is CASSDTGGDYGYTF. CDR3 nucleotide sequence: TGTGCCAGCAGTGATACAGGGGGCGACTATGGCTACACCTTC.

This sequence joins TRBV6-2 or TRBV6-3 and TRBJ2-5; 8 bases agree with TRBD1. The junction had 10 bases not matched to a gene; V was cut back by 5 bases and J by 2 bases. The CDR3 is 16 residues long. From germline, CDR1 is MNHEY and CDR2 SVGEGT. CDR3 bases: TGTGCCAGCAGTCCCAGATCCAGGACAGGGCAAGAGACCCAGTACTTC. Protein product: CASSPRSRTGQETQYF.

The chain joins TRBV6-5 to TRBJ2-7, with D possibly TRBD1 on 6 matching bases. Germline loops: CDR1 MNHEY, CDR2 SVGAGI. Trimming left V 7 bases short and J 4 bases short, with 20 bases between. The CDR3 contains 15 residues. CDR3 nucleotides: TGTGCCAGCATAGCACCGGGACGGGACACGTACGAGCAGTACTTC. This translates into CASIAPGRDTYEQYF.

The chain has TRBV9 and TRBJ1-1; 7 bases line up with TRBD1. In germline, CDR1 is SGDLS, CDR2 YYNGEE. The CDR3 length is 14 residues. Trimming took 3 bases from V and 5 from J; bases not matched to a gene: 7. In nucleotides, the CDR3 is TGTGCCAGCAGCGGGAAGGGGGCTGGGACTGAAGCTTTCTTT. Its protein product is CASSGKGAGTEAFF. The whole variable domain, filled in from reference TRBV9 and TRBJ1-1, reads DSGVTQTPKHLITATGQRVTLRCSPRSGDLSVYWYQQSLDQGLQFLIQYYNGEERAKGNILERFSAQQFPDLHSELNLSSLELGDSALYFCASSGKGAGTEAFFGQGTRLTVV.